The 10 T cell receptor beta chains given below trace back to one sample, sequenced in a study of T cells in women clearing cervical HPV infection. The assay was immunoSEQ multiplex PCR, and TCRdb's table has in-frame clones only and misses some. This table holds about 48,000 clones. Source material: blood buffy coat. The receptors shown here come from a woman aged 18 to 75 with a cervical HPV16 infection that either progressed to CIN3+ or cleared (not recorded which).

For this clone: Read coverage stops 3 residues before the CDR3 terminus; the germline J gene supplies the remainder. This rearrangement joins TRBV6-2 or TRBV6-3 to TRBJ2-7, with 7 bases identical to TRBD2. The junction had 4 bases not matched to a gene; V was cut back by 5 bases and J by 6 bases. Germline loops: CDR1 MNHEY, CDR2 SVGEGT. The CDR3 is made up of 12 amino acids. CDR3 protein: CASSPWGGEQYF. The part of the CDR3 DNA that was read is TGTGCCAGCAGTCCCTGGGGGGGCGAG.

To note about this clone: Read coverage stops 3 residues before the CDR3 terminus; the germline J gene supplies the remainder. This sequence joins TRBV10-1 and TRBJ1-4; TRBD1 agrees at 9 bases. Germline CDR1 is WNHNN and CDR2 is SYGVQD (reference sequence). V shed 6 bases, J shed 3 bases, and the junction held 20 bases outside the gene matches. The CDR3 extends over 20 amino acids. This chain's CDR3 is CASRPMDRGIIKGANEKLFF. Incomplete CDR3 DNA: TGCGCCAGCAGACCTATGGACAGGGGAATAATTAAGGGGGCTAATGAAAAA.

Concerning this clone: The sequence runs out 3 residues before the end of the CDR3; the remainder is reconstructed from the germline J gene. The V and J genes are TRBV5-1 and TRBJ1-1, with D perhaps TRBD1 (6 bases). V dropped 0 bases and J dropped 7 bases, with 10 bases sitting between them. The CDR3 spans 13 residues. CDR1 is SGHRS and CDR2 is YFSETQ in the germline V gene. The CDR3 loop reads CASSLDRAYEAFF. CDR3 bases read: TGCGCCAGCAGCTTGGACAGGGCTTATGAA.

On this clone: The CDR3 end is not reached by the read, which stops 3 residues before it; the germline J gene fills it in. This chain uses TRBV7-2 with TRBJ2-2; TRBD1 matches at 10 bases. This CDR3 is 15 amino acids long. The germline CDR1 and CDR2 sequences are SGHTA and FQGNSA. Trimming removed 5 bases from V and 7 bases from J; junction bases left unmatched: 7. CDR3 DNA (partial): TGTGCCAGCAGCGTGACAGGGGGCGCTGGCGGGGAG. Residues: CASSVTGGAGGE. The complete CDR3 sequence is CASSVTGGAGGELFF.

On this clone: The read falls 3 residues short of the CDR3 end, and the missing part is taken from the germline J gene. This chain joins TRBV2 and TRBJ2-7; 8 bases line up with TRBD1. Germline CDR1 is SNHLY and CDR2 is FYNNEI. V shed 7 bases, J shed 1 base, and the junction held 6 bases outside the gene matches. This CDR3 has 14 amino acids. The CDR3 bases that were read are TGTGCCAGCAAAACAGGGGGTATTTCCTACGAG. Its protein product is CASKTGGISYE. The full CDR3 sequence reads CASKTGGISYEQYF.

Notes on this clone: The read stops 3 residues short of the end of the CDR3; the missing end is completed from the germline J gene. The chain employs TRBV19 and TRBJ2-3; TRBD2 matches at 8 bases. The ends lost 4 bases at V and 8 bases at J; junction bases unmatched: 11. CDR3 size: 15 residues. Looked up from germline, CDR1 is LNHDA and CDR2 is SQIVND (reference sequence). CDR3: CASSNSGGRRGTQYF. The covered CDR3 bases are TGTGCCAGTAGTAACAGCGGGGGACGAAGGGGTACG.

CDR3 DNA, as far as it was read: TGTGCCAGTAGTATAGGGACAGGGTTTCAAGAGACC. Its translation: CASSIGTGFQET. The complete CDR3 protein is CASSIGTGFQETQYF. The rearrangement links TRBV19 to TRBJ2-5; TRBD1 matches at 8 bases. The CDR3 end lies 3 residues beyond the end of the read and is filled in from the germline J gene. The CDR3 runs 15 residues. The V gene's germline CDR1 is LNHDA and CDR2 SQIVND (reference sequence). Losses at the gene ends were 1 base for V and 2 bases for J; bases not matched to a gene: 3.

Concerning this clone itself: At one of its ends the junction is not consistent with the germline gene, which may arise from a read error. Coverage ceases 3 residues before the CDR3 finishes, and the germline J gene fills in the end. The J gene is TRBJ2-7, the V gene TRBV4-2; D possibly corresponds to TRBD1 (6 bases). Germline V gene data show CDR1 as LGHNA and CDR2 as YNFKEQ. The CDR3 spans 15 residues. CDR3 sequence reads: CASSQDQGGGYEQYF. CDR3 DNA, as far as it was read: TGCGCCAGCAGCCAAGATCAAGGGGGTGGCTACGAG.

To note about this clone: The sequenced fragment ends 3 residues before the CDR3 boundary, so the rest is inferred from the germline J gene. The chain has TRBV14 and TRBJ1-1; D is uncertain. Per germline, CDR1 SGHDN and CDR2 FVKESK. CDR3 length: 13 amino acids. V was trimmed by 5 bases and J by 0 bases, leaving 7 bases between them. The sequenced CDR3 bases are TGTGCCAGCAGCAATTCCGTGAACACTGAA. Translation gives CASSNSVNTE. The full CDR3 protein is CASSNSVNTEAFF.

As for this clone: The read comes to an end 3 residues before the CDR3 does, leaving the germline J gene to fill in the end. The chain employs TRBV29-1 and TRBJ2-3, with D perhaps matching TRBD1 (5 bases). Germline V gene lookup returns CDR1 SQVTM and CDR2 ANQGSEA. V lost 3 bases, J lost 6 bases, and 13 bases lay in between. The CDR3 is 13 residues long. The CDR3 region is CSVDYTHRDTQYF. Incomplete CDR3 DNA: TGCAGCGTTGATTATACCCACAGGGATACG.